This paragraph covers one T cell receptor beta chain sequence. This receptor's antigen is unknown. Base-call qualities are not available, and no considerably larger clone is one nucleotide away. The trial excluded patients who had a history of autoimmune disease or were on systemic immunosuppression. Peripheral blood for TCR sequencing was drawn from every dose cohort at baseline, at cycle 4 day 1 and at cycle 7 day 1. The samples were drawn from a first-in-human, open-label, multicenter phase I dose-escalation trial of ivuxolimab. Adults with locally advanced or metastatic melanoma, renal cell, hepatocellular, or head and neck squamous cell carcinoma were enrolled in the trial. CD4+ and CD8+ T cells were sorted separately from peripheral blood before TCR sequencing. Based on the germline V gene (reference sequence), the CDR1 and CDR2 sequences are SGHNT and YYREEE. The CDR3 sequence holds 14 residues, the cysteine and phenylalanine included. The read is trimmed to its CDR3 DNA, 42 bases read in frame from base 1. Trimming at the junction amounts to 0 bases on V and 8 bases on J, and the germline ends lie 14 bases apart.

The data were obtained in a study of OX40 agonist ivuxolimab in advanced cancers. Study-wide context: Ivuxolimab was an agonistic, fully human IgG2 monoclonal antibody directed against OX40 (CD134), a costimulatory receptor. The point of sequencing TCRbeta in the periphery was to test whether ivuxolimab changed TCR sequence diversity and drove clonal T-cell expansion. Partial responses occurred in three dose-escalation patients: two with cutaneous melanoma and one with hepatocellular carcinoma. Among the approximately 50 dose-escalation patients, approximately 20 had hepatocellular carcinoma, about 15 melanoma, 9 renal cell carcinoma and 9 head and neck cancer. The dose-escalation cohort was 82.7% male with a mean age of about 60 years, ranging from 23 to 79. Prior anti-PD-1, anti-PD-L1 or anti-CTLA-4 therapy was permitted, and checkpoint inhibitors had been received by about 37% of dose-escalation patients. Intravenous ivuxolimab was administered to patients every 2 weeks at six dose levels: 0.01, 0.1, 0.3, 1.5, 3 and 10 mg/kg. The monotherapy dose-escalation portion (N = 52 patients) of the phase I ivuxolimab trial is reported in the paper.

Genomic DNA was isolated from the sorted cells so that the TCRbeta CDR3 region could be sequenced. The immunoSEQ Assay was used to sequence the TCRbeta CDR3 regions. Here the immuneACCESS table is served through TCRdb, limited to in-frame sequences with V and J called. Missing clones are a known gap in these copies; in checked studies unresolved V genes cover under half, and the rest lacks a known reason. The sample records around 3,700 clones, around 81% of which are singletons. Of the sample, approximately 41% falls within the top ten clones. The full study reports these points: Which antigens the clonally expanded peripheral T cells were specific for was not determined. Low levels of normalized T-cell clonal expansion were also seen in some patients who did not respond. At doses of 0.1 to 3.0 mg/kg, clonal expansion of both CD4+ and CD8+ blood T cells was observed from baseline to week 6. In partial responders in the 0.1-3.0 mg/kg groups, normalized peripheral clonal expansion was found to be among the lowest, especially among CD8+ T cells. After ivuxolimab, CD8+ T cells had more expanded clones than CD4+ T cells on average.

The chain was built from TRBV5-4 and TRBJ1-2; a tentative D call is TRBD1 (6 bases match). The sample in question was CD4+ or CD8+ T cells sorted from blood, obtained in a trial of the OX40 agonist ivuxolimab. This clonotype was sampled from an adult with an advanced solid tumor such as melanoma, head and neck, liver or kidney cancer. The sequenced DNA is TGTGCCAGCAGCTTGGCCATGGCAGGGGAAGGCTACACCTTC. It translates as CASSLAMAGEGYTF.